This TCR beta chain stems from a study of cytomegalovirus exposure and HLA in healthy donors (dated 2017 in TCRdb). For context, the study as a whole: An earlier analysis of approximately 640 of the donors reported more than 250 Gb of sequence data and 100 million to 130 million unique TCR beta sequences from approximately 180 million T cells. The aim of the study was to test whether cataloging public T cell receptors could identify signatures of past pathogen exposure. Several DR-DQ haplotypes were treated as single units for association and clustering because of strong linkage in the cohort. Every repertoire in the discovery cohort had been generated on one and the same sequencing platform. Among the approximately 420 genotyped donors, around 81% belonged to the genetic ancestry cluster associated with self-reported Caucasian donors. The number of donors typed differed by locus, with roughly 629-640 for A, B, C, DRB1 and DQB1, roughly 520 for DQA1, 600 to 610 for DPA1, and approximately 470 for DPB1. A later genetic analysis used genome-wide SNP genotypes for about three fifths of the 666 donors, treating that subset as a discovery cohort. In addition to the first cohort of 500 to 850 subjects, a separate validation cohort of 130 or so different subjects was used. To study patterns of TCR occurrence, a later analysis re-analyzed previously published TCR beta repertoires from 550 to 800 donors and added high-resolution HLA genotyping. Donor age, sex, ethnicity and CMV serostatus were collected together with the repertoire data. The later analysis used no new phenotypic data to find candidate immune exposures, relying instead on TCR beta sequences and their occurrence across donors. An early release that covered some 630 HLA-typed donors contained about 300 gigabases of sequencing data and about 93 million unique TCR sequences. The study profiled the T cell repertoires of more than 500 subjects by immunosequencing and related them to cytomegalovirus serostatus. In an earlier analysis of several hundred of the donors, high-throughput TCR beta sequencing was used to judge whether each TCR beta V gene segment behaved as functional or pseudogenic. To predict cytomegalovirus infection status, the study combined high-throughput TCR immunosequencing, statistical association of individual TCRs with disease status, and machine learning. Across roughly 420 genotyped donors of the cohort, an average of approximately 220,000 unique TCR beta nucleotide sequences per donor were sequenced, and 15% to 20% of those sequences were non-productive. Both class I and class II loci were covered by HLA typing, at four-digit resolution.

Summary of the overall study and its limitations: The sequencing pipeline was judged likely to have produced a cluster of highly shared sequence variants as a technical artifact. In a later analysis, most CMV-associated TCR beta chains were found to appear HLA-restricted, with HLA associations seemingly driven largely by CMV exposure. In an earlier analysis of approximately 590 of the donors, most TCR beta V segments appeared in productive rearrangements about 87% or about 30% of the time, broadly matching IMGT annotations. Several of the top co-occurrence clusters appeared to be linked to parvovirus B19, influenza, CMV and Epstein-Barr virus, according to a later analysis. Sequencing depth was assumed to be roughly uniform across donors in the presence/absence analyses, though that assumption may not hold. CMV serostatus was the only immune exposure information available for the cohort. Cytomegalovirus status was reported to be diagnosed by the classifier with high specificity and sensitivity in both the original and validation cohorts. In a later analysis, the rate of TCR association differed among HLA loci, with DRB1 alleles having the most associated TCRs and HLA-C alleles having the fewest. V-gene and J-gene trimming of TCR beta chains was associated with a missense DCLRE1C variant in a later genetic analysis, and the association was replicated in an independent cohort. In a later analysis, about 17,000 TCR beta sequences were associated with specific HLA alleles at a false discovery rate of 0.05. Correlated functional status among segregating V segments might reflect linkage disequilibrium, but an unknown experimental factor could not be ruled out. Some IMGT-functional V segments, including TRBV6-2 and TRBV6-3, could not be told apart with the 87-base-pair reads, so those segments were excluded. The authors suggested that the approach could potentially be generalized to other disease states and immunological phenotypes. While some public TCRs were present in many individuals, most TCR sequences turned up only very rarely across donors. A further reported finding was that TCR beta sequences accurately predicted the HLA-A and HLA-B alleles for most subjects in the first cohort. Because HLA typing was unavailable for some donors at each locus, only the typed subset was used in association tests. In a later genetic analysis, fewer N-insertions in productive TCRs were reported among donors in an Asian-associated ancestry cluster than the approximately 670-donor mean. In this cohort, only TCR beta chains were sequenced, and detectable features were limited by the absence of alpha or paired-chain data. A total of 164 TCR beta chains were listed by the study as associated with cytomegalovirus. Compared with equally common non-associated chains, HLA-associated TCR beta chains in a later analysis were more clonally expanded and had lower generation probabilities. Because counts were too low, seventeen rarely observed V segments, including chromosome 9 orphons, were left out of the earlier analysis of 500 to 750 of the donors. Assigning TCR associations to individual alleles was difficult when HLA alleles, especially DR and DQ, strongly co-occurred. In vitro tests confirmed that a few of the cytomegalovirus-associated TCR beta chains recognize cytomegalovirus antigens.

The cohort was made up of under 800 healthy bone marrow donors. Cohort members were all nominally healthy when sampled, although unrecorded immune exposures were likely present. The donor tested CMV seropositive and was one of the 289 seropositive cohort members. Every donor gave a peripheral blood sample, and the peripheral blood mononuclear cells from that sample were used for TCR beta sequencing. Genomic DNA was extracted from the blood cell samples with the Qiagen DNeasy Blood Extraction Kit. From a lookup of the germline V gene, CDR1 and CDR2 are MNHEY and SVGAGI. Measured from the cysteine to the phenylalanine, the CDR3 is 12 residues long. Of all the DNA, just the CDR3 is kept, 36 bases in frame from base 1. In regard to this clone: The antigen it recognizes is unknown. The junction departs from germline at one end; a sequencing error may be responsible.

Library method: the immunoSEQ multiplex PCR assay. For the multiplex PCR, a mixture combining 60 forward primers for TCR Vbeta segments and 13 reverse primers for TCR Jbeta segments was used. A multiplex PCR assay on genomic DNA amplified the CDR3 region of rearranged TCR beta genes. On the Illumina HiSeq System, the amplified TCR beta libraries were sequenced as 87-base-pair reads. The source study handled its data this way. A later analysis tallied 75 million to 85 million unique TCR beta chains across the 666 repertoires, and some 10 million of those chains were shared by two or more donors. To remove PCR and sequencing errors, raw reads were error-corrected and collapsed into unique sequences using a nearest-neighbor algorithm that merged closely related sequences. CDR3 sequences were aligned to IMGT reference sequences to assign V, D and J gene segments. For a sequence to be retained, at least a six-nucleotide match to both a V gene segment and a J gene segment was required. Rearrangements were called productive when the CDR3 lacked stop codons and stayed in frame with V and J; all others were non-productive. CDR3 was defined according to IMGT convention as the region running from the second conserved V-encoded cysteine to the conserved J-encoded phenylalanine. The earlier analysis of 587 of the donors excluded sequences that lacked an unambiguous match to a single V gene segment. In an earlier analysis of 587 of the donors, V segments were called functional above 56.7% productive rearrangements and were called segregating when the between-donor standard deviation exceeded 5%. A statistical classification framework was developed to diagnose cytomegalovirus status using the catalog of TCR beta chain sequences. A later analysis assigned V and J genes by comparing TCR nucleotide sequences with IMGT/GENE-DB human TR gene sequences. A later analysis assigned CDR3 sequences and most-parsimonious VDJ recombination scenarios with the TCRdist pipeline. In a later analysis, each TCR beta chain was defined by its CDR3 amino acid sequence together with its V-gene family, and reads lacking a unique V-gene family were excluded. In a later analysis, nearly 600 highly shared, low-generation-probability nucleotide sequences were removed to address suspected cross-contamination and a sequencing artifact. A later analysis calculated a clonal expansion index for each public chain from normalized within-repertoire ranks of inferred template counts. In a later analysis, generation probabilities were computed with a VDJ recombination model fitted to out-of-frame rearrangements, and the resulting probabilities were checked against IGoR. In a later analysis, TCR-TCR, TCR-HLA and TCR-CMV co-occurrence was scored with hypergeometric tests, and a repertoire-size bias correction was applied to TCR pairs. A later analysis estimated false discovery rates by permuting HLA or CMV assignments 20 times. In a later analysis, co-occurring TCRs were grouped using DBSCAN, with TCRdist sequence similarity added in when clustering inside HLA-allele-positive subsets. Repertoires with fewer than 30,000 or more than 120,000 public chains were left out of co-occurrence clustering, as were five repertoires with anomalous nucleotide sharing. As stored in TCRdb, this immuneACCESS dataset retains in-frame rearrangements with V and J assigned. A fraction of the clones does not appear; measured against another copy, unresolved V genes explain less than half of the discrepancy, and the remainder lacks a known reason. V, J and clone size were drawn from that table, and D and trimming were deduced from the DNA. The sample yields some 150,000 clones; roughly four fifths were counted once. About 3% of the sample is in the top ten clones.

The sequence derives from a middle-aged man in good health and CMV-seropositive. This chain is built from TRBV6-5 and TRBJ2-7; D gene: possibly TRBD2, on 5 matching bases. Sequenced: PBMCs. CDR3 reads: CASSYPQEEALF. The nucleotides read TGTGCCAGCAGTTACCCCCAGGAGGAGGCCCTCTTC.